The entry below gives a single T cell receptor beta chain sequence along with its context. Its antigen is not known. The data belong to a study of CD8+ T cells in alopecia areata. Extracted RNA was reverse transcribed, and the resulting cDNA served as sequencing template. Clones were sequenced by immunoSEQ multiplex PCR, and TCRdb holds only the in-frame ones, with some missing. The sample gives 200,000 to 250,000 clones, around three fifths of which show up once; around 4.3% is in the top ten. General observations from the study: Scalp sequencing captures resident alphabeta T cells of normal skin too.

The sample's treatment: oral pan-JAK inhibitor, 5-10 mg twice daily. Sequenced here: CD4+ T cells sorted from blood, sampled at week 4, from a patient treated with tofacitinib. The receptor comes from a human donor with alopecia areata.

The CDR3 region is CASSLDYTEAFF. In DNA, the CDR3 is TGTGCCAGCAGCTTGGACTACACTGAAGCTTTCTTT. This rearrangement joins TRBV5-4 to TRBJ1-1; D not certain. Per germline, CDR1 SGHNT and CDR2 YYREEE (reference sequence). V gave up 0 bases and J gave up 3 bases, with 3 bases separating them. This CDR3 is 12 amino acids long.